This entry concerns a single TCR beta chain. The antigen is unknown. Treatment noted: 15 to 20 received Ad26.COV2.S at low or high dose, single or two shots; roughly 5 received placebo; per-sample allocation not given. Samples analyzed were those drawn on day 63 after the first vaccine or placebo injection. TCRdb keeps only in-frame clones here, not all; method: immunoSEQ multiplex PCR. The sample has fewer than 500,000 clones, roughly 89% seen once. These data originate in a study of Ad26.COV2.S vaccination and SARS-CoV-2 variants. Study findings and constraints: Participants in the vaccine arm had higher spike-specific TCR breadth; placebo recipients had lower. Breadth measured for non-spike TCRs was similar across vaccine and placebo recipients. Total T cell responses were possibly underestimated by TCR breadth and depth analyses.

This sequence was found in a person aged 18-65 years who received the Ad26.COV2.S COVID-19 vaccine or a placebo. The sample was peripheral blood, taken in a trial of Ad26.COV2.S vaccine versus placebo.

CDR3 DNA: TGTGCCAGCAGTGAAGGGGGGGGCCGAGGTGAGCAGTACTTC. This codes for CASSEGGGRGEQYF. The chain links TRBV25-1 to TRBJ2-7; D perhaps matches TRBD2 (7 bases). The ends were cut back, 2 bases at V and 7 bases at J, with 15 bases in the middle. Germline CDR1 reads MGHDK; CDR2 reads SYGVNS. The CDR3 spans 14 residues.